This T cell receptor beta chain was sequenced during a study of OX40 agonist ivuxolimab in advanced cancers. Study overall: Participants, approximately 83% male, averaged approximately 65 years of age, ranging from about 23 to 85.

Sequencing used immunoSEQ multiplex PCR; TCRdb keeps in-frame clones, though not all of them. This sample carries roughly 100,000 clones, just over 90% of them seen once, and the ten largest clones take approximately 0.52%. The CDR3 consists of 14 residues. With V trimmed by 3 bases and J by 6 bases, 4 bases remained unmatched. Germline V gene lookup returns CDR1 MNHEY and CDR2 SMNVEV (reference sequence). This material consisted of CD4+ or CD8+ T cells sorted from blood, taken in a trial of the OX40 agonist ivuxolimab. The receptor was isolated from an adult with an advanced solid tumor such as melanoma, head and neck, liver or kidney cancer. V gene TRBV27 combines with J gene TRBJ2-3, with 9 bases fitting TRBD2. CDR3 region: CASSLASGEDTQYF. The CDR3 bases are TGTGCCAGCAGTTTGGCTAGCGGGGAGGATACGCAGTATTTT.